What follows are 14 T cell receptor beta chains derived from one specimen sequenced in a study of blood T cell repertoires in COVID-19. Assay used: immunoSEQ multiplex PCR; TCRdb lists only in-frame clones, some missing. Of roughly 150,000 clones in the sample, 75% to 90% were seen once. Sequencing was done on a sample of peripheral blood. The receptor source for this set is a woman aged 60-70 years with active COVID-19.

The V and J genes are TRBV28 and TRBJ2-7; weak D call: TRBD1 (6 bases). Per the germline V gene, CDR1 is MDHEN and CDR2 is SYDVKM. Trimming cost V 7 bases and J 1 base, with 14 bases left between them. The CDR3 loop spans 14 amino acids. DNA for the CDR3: TGTGCCAGCATCCACCCGACAGGTTCCTACGAGCAGTACTTC. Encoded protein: CASIHPTGSYEQYF.

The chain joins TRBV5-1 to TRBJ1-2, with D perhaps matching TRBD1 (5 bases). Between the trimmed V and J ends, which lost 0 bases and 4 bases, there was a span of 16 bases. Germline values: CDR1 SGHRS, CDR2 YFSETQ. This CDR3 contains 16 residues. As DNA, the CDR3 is TGCGCCAGCAGCTTGGCCGAGACAGCCGGTTCCTATGGCTACACCTTC. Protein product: CASSLAETAGSYGYTF.

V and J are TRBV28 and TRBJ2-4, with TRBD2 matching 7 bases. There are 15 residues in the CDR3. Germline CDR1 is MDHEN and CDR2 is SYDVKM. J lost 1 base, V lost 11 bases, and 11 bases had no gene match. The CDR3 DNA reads TGTGCCGCCCGTGGGGGGGATTTGGCCAAAAACATTCAGTACTTC. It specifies CAARGGDLAKNIQYF. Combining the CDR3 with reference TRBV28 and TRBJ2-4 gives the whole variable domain DVKVTQSSRYLVKRTGEKVFLECVQDMDHENMFWYRQDPGLGLRLIYFSYDVKMKEKGDIPEGYSVSREKKERFSLILESASTNQTSMYLCAARGGDLAKNIQYFGAGTRLSVL.

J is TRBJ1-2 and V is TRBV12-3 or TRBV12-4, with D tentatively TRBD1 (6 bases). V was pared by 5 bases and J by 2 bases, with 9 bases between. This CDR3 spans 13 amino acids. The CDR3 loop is CASSTGTNYGYTF. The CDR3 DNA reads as TGTGCCAGCAGTACAGGGACGAACTATGGCTACACCTTC.

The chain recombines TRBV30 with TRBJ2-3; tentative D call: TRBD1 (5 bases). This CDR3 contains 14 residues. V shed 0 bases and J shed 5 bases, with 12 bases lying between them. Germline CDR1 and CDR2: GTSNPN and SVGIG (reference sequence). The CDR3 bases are TGTGCCTGGAGTGTACAAGGGGCTAGAGATACGCAGTATTTT. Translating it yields CAWSVQGARDTQYF.

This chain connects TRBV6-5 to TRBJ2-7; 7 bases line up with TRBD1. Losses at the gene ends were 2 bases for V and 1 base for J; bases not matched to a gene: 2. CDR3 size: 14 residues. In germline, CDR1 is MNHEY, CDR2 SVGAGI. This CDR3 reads CASSYGTASYEQYF. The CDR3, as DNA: TGTGCCAGCAGTTACGGGACAGCATCCTACGAGCAGTACTTC.

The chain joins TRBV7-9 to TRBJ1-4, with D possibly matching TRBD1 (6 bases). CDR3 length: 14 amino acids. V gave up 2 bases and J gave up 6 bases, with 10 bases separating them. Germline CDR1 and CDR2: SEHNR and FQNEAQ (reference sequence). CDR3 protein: CASSLYRADEKLFF. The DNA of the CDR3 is TGTGCCAGCAGCTTATACAGGGCGGATGAAAAACTGTTTTTT. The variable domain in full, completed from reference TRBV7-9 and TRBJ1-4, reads DTGVSQNPRHKITKRGQNVTFRCDPISEHNRLYWYRQTLGQGPEFLTYFQNEAQLEKSRLLSDRFSAERPKGSFSTLEIQRTEQGDSAMYLCASSLYRADEKLFFGSGTQLSVL.

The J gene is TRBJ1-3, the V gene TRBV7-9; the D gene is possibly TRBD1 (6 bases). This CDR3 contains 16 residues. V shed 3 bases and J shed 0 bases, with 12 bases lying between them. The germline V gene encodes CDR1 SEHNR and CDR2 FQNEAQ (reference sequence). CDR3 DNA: TGTGCCAGCAGCTTGCAGGGGCCCCTCTCTGGAAACACCATATATTTT. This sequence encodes CASSLQGPLSGNTIYF. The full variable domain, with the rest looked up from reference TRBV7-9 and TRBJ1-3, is DTGVSQNPRHKITKRGQNVTFRCDPISEHNRLYWYRQTLGQGPEFLTYFQNEAQLEKSRLLSDRFSAERPKGSFSTLEIQRTEQGDSAMYLCASSLQGPLSGNTIYFGEGSWLTVV.

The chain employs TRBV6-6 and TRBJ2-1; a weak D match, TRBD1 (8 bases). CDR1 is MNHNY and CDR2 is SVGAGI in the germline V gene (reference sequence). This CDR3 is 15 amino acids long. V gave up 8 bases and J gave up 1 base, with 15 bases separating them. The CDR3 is CASGHRGGSYNEQFF. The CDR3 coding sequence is TGTGCCAGCGGACACAGGGGGGGTTCCTACAATGAGCAGTTCTTC.

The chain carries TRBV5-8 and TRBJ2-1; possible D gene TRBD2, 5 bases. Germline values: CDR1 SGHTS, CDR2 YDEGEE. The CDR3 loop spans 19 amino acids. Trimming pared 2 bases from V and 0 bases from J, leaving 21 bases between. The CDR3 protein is CASSLFLLASRSSYNEQFF. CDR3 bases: TGTGCCAGCAGCTTATTCTTGCTAGCAAGCCGGAGCTCCTACAATGAGCAGTTCTTC.

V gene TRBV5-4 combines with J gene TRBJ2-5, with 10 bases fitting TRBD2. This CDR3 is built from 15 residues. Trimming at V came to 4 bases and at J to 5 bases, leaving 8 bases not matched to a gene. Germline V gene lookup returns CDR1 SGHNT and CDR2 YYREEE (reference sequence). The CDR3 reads CASSHKREGLETQYF. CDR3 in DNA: TGTGCCAGCAGCCACAAGCGGGAGGGCCTGGAGACCCAGTACTTC.

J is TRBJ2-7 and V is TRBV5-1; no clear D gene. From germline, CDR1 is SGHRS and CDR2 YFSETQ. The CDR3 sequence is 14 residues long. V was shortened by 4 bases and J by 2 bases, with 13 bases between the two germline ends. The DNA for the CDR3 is TGCGCCAGCAGCACCTCATCAGTTACCTACGAGCAGTACTTC. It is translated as CASSTSSVTYEQYF.

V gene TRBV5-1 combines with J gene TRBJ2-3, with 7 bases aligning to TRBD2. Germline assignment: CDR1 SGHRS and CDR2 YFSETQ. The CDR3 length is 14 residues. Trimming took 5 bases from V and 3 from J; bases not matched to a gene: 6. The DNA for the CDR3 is TGCGCCAGCAGACTCATCGGGAGGACAGATACGCAGTATTTT. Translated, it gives CASRLIGRTDTQYF.

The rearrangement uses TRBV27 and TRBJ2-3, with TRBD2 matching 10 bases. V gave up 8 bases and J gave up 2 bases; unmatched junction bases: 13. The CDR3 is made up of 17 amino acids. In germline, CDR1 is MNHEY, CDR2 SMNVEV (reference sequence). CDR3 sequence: CASCRTSGPTYTDTQYF. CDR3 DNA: TGTGCCAGCTGTCGGACTAGCGGTCCAACTTACACAGATACGCAGTATTTT.